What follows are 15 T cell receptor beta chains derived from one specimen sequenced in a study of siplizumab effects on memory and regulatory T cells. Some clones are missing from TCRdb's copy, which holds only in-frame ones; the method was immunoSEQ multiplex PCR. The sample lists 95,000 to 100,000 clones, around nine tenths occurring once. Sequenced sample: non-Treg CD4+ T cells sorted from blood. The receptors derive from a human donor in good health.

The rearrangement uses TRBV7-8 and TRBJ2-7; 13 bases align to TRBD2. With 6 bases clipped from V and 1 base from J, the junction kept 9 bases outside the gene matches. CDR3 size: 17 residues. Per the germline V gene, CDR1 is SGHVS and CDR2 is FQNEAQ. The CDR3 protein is CASSSSGTSGVSYEQYF. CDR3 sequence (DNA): TGTGCCAGCAGTTCTTCCGGGACTAGCGGGGTTTCCTACGAGCAGTACTTC.

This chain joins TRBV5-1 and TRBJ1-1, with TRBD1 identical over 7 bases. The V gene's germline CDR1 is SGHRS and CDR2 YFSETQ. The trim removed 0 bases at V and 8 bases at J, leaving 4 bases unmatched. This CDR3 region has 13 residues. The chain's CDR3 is CASSLGQGVEAFF. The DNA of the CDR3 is TGCGCCAGCAGCTTGGGTCAGGGGGTGGAAGCTTTCTTT.

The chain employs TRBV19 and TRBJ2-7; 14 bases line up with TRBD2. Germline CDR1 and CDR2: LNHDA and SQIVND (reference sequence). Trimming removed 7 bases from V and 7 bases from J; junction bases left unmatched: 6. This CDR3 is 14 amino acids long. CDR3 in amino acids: CASKGLAGAGEQYF. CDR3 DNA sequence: TGTGCCAGTAAGGGACTAGCGGGAGCGGGGGAGCAGTACTTC.

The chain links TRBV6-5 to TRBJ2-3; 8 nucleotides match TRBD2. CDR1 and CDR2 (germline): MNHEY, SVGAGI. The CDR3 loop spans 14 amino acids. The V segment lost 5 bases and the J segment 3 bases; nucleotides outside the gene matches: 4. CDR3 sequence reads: CASSRLAITDTQYF. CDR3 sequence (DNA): TGTGCCAGCAGTCGACTAGCGATTACAGATACGCAGTATTTT.

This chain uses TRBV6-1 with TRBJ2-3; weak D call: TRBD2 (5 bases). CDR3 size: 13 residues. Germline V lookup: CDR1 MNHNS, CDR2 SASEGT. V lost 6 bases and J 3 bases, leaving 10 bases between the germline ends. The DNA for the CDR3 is TGTGCCAGCAGGGCTGGCGGGACAGATACGCAGTATTTT. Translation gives CASRAGGTDTQYF.

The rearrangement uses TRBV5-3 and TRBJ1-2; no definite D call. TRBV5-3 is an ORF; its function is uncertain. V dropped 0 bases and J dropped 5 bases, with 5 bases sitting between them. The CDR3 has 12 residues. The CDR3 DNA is TGTGCCAGAAGCTTGGTCCGGTATGGCTACACCTTC. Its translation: CARSLVRYGYTF.

This chain's CDR3 is CARQAETYEQYF. The CDR3 DNA reads as TGTGCCAGACAAGCGGAGACCTACGAGCAGTACTTC. This sequence joins TRBV9 and TRBJ2-7, with D perhaps TRBD2 (5 bases). Per germline, CDR1 SGDLS and CDR2 YYNGEE. With 8 bases removed from V and 2 bases from J, the gap between germline ends came to 11 bases. The CDR3 contains 12 residues.

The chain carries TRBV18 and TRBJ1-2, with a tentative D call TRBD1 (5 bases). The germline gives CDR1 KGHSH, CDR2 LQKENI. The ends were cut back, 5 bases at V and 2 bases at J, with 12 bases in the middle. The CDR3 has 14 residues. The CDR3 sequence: CASSLGTENYGYTF. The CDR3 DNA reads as TGTGCCAGCTCATTGGGGACGGAGAACTATGGCTACACCTTC.

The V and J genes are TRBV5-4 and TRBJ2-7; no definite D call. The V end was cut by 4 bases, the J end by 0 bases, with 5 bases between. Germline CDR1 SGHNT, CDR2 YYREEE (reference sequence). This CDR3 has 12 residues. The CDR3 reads CASSVSSYEQYF. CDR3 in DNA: TGTGCCAGCAGCGTGAGCTCCTACGAGCAGTACTTC.

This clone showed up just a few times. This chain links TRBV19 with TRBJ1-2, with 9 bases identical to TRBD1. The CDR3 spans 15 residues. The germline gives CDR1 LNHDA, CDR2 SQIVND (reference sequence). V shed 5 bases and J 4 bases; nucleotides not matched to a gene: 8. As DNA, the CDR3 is TGTGCCAGTAGTGTACGGGACAGGGCGACCTATGGCTACACCTTC. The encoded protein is CASSVRDRATYGYTF.

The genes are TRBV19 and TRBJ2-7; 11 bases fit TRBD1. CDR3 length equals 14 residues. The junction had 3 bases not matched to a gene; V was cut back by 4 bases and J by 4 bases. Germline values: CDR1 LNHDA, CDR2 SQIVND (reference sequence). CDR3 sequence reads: CASSTGTGGYEQYF. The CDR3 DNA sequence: TGTGCCAGTAGTACCGGGACAGGGGGTTACGAGCAGTACTTC.

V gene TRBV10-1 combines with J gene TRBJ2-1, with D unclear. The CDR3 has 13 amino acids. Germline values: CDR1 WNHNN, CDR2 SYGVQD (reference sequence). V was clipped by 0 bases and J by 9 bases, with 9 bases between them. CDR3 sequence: CASSESRTPEQFF. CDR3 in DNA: TGCGCCAGCAGTGAGTCGAGGACCCCTGAGCAGTTCTTC.

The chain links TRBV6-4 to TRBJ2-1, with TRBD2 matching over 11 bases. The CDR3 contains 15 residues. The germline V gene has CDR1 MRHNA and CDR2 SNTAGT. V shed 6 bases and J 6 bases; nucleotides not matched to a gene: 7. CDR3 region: CASRKTSGNLNEQFF. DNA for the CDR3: TGTGCCAGCAGGAAGACTAGCGGGAACCTCAATGAGCAGTTCTTC.

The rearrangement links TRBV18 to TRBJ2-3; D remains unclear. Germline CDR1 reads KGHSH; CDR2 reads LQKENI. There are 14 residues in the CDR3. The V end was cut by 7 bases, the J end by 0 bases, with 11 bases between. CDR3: CASLPGPSTDTQYF. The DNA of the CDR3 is TGTGCCAGCTTACCCGGTCCTAGCACAGATACGCAGTATTTT.

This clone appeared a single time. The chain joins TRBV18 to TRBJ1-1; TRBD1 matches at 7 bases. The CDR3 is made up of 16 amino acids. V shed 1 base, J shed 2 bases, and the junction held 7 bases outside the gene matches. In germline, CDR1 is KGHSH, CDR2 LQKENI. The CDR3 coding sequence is TGTGCCAGCTCACCACTTGAGGGACAGATCAACACTGAAGCTTTCTTT. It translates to CASSPLEGQINTEAFF.